This T cell receptor (beta chain) was documented in a study of post-analysis software for immune sequencing data. Study-wide background: The cohort encompassed relapsing-remitting, secondary progressive and progressive-relapsing multiple sclerosis disease courses. Study observations and caveats: Normalized Chao1 diversity was significantly reduced in patients versus controls. Strong same-batch co-clustering of samples appeared with F measure clustering. Four or five TRBV segments (TRBV5-6, TRBV5-1 and TRBV20-1 among them) occurred more frequently in patients than in controls.

TCR beta libraries were prepared from cDNA with unique molecular identifiers. It was from roughly 1 to 10 million T cells that around 500,000 cDNA molecules came. TCRdb re-analysed the PCR reads in MiXCR, keeping a single row per CDR3 protein. The sample gives 380,000 or so distinct CDR3 sequences, around 37% of which show up once; under 15% is in the top ten. This CDR3 has 17 residues. CDR1 and CDR2 (germline): KGHDR, SFDVKD. V lost 0 bases and J lost 0, with 13 bases in between. A word on this clonotype: Its antigen remains unidentified.

J is TRBJ1-2 and V is TRBV24-1; no clear D. The sequencing sample was made of blood. This receptor was obtained from a girl aged 10-17 years with multiple sclerosis. CDR3 residues: CATSDLPCYPSNYGYTF. The CDR3 DNA is TGTGCCACCAGTGATTTGCCGTGTTACCCCTCTAACTATGGCTACACCTTC.